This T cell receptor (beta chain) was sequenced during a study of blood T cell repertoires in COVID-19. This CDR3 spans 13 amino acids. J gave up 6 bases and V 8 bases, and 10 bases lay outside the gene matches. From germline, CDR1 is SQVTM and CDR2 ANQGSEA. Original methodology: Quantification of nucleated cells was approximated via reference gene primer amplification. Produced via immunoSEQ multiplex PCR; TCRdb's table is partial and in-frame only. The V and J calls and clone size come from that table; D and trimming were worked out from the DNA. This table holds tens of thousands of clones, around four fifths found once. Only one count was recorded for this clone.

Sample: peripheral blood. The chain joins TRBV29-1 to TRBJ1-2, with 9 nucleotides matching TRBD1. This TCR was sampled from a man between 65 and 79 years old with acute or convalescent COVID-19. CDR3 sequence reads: CSFRTGDQDGYTF. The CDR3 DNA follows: TGCAGCTTCCGGACAGGGGATCAAGATGGCTACACCTTC.